This T cell receptor beta chain was identified during a study of T cell responses to AZD1222 COVID-19 vaccine. For the study at large: Timing groups of about 4 and about 12 weeks for second doses were pooled.

Libraries were prepared by immunoSEQ multiplex PCR; TCRdb keeps only in-frame clonotypes and omits some of them. The sample holds 150,000 to 200,000 clones, 92% seen once. Trimming cost V 4 bases and J 3 bases; bases outside gene matches: 3. In germline, CDR1 is SGHNT, CDR2 YYREEE (reference sequence). This CDR3 is 15 amino acids long. Material: peripheral blood, obtained on day 0 of AZD1222 vaccination. This rearrangement joins TRBV5-4 to TRBJ2-7, with TRBD2 matching 14 bases. The clonotype comes from an adult in good health. This CDR3 is CASSLGTSGSYEQYF. DNA of the CDR3: TGTGCCAGCAGCCTAGGGACTAGCGGGAGCTACGAGCAGTACTTC. The complete variable domain, with remaining parts taken from reference TRBV5-4 and TRBJ2-7, reads ETGVTQSPTHLIKTRGQQVTLRCSSQSGHNTVSWYQQALGQGPQFIFQYYREEENGRGNFPPRFSGLQFPNYSSELNVNALELDDSALYLCASSLGTSGSYEQYFGPGTRLTVT.